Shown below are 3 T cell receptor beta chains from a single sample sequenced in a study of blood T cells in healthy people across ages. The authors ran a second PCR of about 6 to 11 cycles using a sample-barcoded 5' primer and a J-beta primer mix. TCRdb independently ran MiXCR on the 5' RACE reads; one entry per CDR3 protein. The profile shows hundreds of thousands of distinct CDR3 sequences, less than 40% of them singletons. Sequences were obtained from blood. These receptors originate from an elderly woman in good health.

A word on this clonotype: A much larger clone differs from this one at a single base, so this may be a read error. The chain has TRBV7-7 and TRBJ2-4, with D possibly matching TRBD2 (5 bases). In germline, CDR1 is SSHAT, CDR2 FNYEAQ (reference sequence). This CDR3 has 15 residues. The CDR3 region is CASSLEPGDGYEQDF. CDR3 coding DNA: TGTGCTAGCAGCTTAGAGCCCGGGGATGGTTACGAGCAGGACTTC.

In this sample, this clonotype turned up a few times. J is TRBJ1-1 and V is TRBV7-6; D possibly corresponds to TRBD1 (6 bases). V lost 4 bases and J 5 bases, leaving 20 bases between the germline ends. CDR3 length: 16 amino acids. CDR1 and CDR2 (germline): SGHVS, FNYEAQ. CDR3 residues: CASSSGRSQGRTEAFF. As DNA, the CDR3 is TGTGCCAGCAGCTCCGGACGGAGCCAGGGGCGAACTGAAGCTTTCTTT.

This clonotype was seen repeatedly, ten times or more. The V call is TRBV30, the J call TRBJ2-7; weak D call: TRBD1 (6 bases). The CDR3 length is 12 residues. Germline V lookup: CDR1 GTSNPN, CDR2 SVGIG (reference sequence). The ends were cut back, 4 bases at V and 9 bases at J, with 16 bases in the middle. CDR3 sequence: CAWKQSQGGQYF. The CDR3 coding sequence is TGTGCCTGGAAACAGAGTCAAGGGGGGCAGTACTTC.